The 2 T cell receptor beta chains below all came from one sample that was sequenced in a study of OX40 agonist ivuxolimab in advanced cancers. Profiled with immunoSEQ multiplex PCR; TCRdb holds only in-frame clones, not every one. Of about 90,000 clones detected, around 91% appear once; the ten largest clones hold more than 0.15%. Sequencing used CD4+ or CD8+ T cells sorted from blood, obtained in a trial of the OX40 agonist ivuxolimab. All receptors come from an adult with an advanced solid tumor such as melanoma, head and neck, liver or kidney cancer.

This clone was counted a single time. The chain links TRBV5-1 to TRBJ1-2; 7 positions match TRBD1. This CDR3 comprises 15 residues. The germline V gene has CDR1 SGHRS and CDR2 YFSETQ. Trimming at V came to 3 bases and at J to 4 bases, leaving 9 bases not matched to a gene. The DNA of the CDR3 is TGCGCCAGCAGCTCCACAGGGGCATTTGCCTATGGCTACACCTTC. Residues: CASSSTGAFAYGYTF.

The chain links TRBV19 to TRBJ2-7; no definite D call. V shed 0 bases and J shed 4 bases, with 7 bases lying between them. Germline V lookup: CDR1 LNHDA, CDR2 SQIVND (reference sequence). The length of the CDR3 is 13 residues. CDR3 sequence (DNA): TGTGCCAGTAGTATAGACGGCAGATACGAGCAGTACTTC. Translated, it gives CASSIDGRYEQYF.